A single sample is the source of the 5 T cell receptor beta chains below, sequenced in a study of blood T cell repertoires in COVID-19. The table came from immunoSEQ multiplex PCR; TCRdb's copy has only in-frame clones and leaves some out. The data show a few hundred thousand clones, about nine tenths seen once. Sequences were obtained from peripheral blood. The receptors stem from a man between 18 and 35 years old with active or convalescent COVID-19.

The chain has TRBV6-1 and TRBJ2-1; D possibly corresponds to TRBD2 (5 bases). With 2 bases removed from V and 8 bases from J, the gap between germline ends came to 28 bases. This CDR3 region has 19 residues. Per the germline V gene, CDR1 is MNHNS and CDR2 is SASEGT. CDR3 nucleotide sequence: TGTGCCAGCAGTGAATTGGAGGCTTTGGGCGGAGGTGGTTTTGATGAGCAGTTCTTC. Amino acids: CASSELEALGGGGFDEQFF.

The rearrangement joins TRBV16 to TRBJ2-5; no clear D. Trimming removed 4 bases from V and 4 bases from J, with 7 bases in between. Germline V CDR1 and CDR2: KGHSY, FQNENV. The CDR3 totals 12 residues. The CDR3 sequence is CASSRAGETQYF. Here the CDR3 DNA reads TGTGCCAGCAGCCGGGCTGGAGAGACCCAGTACTTC.

This chain uses TRBV11-2 with TRBJ2-7, with a possible D match to TRBD2 (7 bases). V dropped 5 bases and J dropped 5 bases, with 16 bases sitting between them. CDR1 and CDR2 from the germline V gene are SGHAT and FQNNGV. This CDR3 has 14 amino acids. In DNA, the CDR3 is TGTGCCAGCAGCCGGCAGGGGAGGGGGGACGAGCAGTACTTC. Residues: CASSRQGRGDEQYF. The variable domain in full, completed from reference TRBV11-2 and TRBJ2-7, reads EAGVAQSPRYKIIEKRQSVAFWCNPISGHATLYWYQQILGQGPKLLIQFQNNGVVDDSQLPKDRFSAERLKGVDSTLKIQPAKLEDSAVYLCASSRQGRGDEQYFGPGTRLTVT.

The gene calls are TRBV3-1 (or the pseudogene TRBV3-2) and TRBJ1-4; tentative D call: TRBD1 (6 bases). Germline CDR1 and CDR2: LGHDT and YNNKEL (reference sequence). The length of the CDR3 is 16 residues. Trimming took off 5 bases at V and 8 bases at J, with 21 bases between the two ends. CDR3 protein: CASSITGTRGKEKLFF. CDR3 coding DNA: TGTGCCAGCAGCATCACCGGGACAAGGGGAAAGGAAAAACTGTTTTTT.

The gene calls are TRBV5-6 and TRBJ1-1; TRBD1 matches 11 bases. The germline CDR1 and CDR2 sequences are SGHDT and YYEEEE. J gave up 7 bases and V 2 bases, and 13 bases lay outside the gene matches. The CDR3 extends over 17 amino acids. The CDR3 DNA reads as TGTGCCAGCAGCTTTTTTGACCGGGACAGGGGGTCCCATGAAGCTTTCTTT. This gives the protein CASSFFDRDRGSHEAFF.